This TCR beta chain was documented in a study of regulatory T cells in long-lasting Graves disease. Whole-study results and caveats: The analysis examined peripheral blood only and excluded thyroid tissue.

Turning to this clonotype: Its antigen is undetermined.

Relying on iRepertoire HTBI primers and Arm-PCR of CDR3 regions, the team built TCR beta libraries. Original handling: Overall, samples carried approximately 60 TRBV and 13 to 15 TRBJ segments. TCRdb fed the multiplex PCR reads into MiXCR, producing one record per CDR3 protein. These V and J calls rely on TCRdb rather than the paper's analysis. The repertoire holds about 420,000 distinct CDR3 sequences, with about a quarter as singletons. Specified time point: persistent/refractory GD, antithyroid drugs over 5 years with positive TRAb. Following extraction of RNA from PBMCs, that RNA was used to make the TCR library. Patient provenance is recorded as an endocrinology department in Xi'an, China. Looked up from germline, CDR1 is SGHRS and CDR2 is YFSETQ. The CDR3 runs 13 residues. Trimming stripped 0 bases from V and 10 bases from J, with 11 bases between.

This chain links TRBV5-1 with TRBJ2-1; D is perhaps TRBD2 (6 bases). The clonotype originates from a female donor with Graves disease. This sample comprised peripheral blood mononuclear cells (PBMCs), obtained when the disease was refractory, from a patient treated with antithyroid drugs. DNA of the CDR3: TGCGCCAGCAGCTTGGATATGGACTACGAGCAGTTCTTC. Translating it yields CASSLDMDYEQFF.